Each of the 22 T cell receptor beta chains below was sequenced from the same sample in a study of PD-1 blockade in classical Hodgkin lymphoma. Time point of the sample: newly diagnosed, previously untreated cHL patient sample. From thawed PBMCs, magnetic negative selection was used to isolate the CD8+ T cells. Using immunoSEQ multiplex PCR, the repertoire was profiled, and TCRdb retains in-frame clones only, with some absent. In the table there are approximately 3,500 clones, roughly 80% of which are singletons. Sample: CD8+ T cells from blood. The receptors originated from a human donor with classical Hodgkin lymphoma.

This clone was seen a handful of times. The chain recombines TRBV6-5 with TRBJ2-7; tentatively, D is TRBD1 (6 bases). V lost 0 bases and J lost 5, with 14 bases in between. CDR3 length: 15 amino acids. Germline assignment: CDR1 MNHEY and CDR2 SVGAGI. The CDR3 DNA reads as TGTGCCAGCAGTTACTCGTTACAGGGCATGGACGAGCAGTACTTC. This encodes CASSYSLQGMDEQYF.

The chain uses TRBV7-9 and TRBJ2-3, with TRBD2 identical over 9 bases. The germline CDR1 and CDR2 sequences are SEHNR and FQNEAQ (reference sequence). Trimming took 5 bases from V and 2 from J; bases not matched to a gene: 2. The CDR3 loop spans 14 amino acids. The CDR3: CASSASGNTDTQYF. The CDR3, as DNA: TGTGCCAGCAGCGCTAGCGGGAACACAGATACGCAGTATTTT.

The chain is built from TRBV7-6 and TRBJ2-6; TRBD2 is a possible D gene (6 bases). From germline, CDR1 is SGHVS and CDR2 FNYEAQ. V shed 5 bases and J shed 2 bases, with 10 bases lying between them. The CDR3 is made up of 15 amino acids. The CDR3 protein is CASSLGGAGANVLTF. Here the CDR3 DNA reads TGTGCCAGCAGCCTTGGAGGGGCTGGGGCCAACGTCCTGACTTTC.

The chain is built from TRBV9 and TRBJ2-1; possible D gene TRBD2, 6 bases. V lost 0 bases, J lost 5 bases, and 15 bases lay in between. The germline CDR1 and CDR2 sequences are SGDLS and YYNGEE. The CDR3 length is 16 residues. This CDR3 reads CASSVEGGAGHNEQFF. CDR3 nucleotides: TGTGCCAGCAGCGTAGAAGGAGGGGCAGGCCACAATGAGCAGTTCTTC. The full variable domain, rest sourced from reference TRBV9 and TRBJ2-1, is DSGVTQTPKHLITATGQRVTLRCSPRSGDLSVYWYQQSLDQGLQFLIQYYNGEERAKGNILERFSAQQFPDLHSELNLSSLELGDSALYFCASSVEGGAGHNEQFFGPGTRLTVL.

DNA for the CDR3: TGTGCCAGCAGCCACAGGGGAGATCCGAACACTGAAGCTTTCTTT. It specifies CASSHRGDPNTEAFF. This chain joins TRBV7-9 and TRBJ1-1; 7 nucleotides align to TRBD1. Trimming removed 5 bases from V and 1 base from J; junction bases left unmatched: 7. The CDR3 is 15 residues long. Germline CDR1 is SEHNR and CDR2 is FQNEAQ (reference sequence).

V and J are TRBV5-4 and TRBJ2-7; TRBD1 might be the D (6 bases). Germline CDR1 and CDR2: SGHNT and YYREEE (reference sequence). There are 13 residues in the CDR3. Deletions cut 5 bases from V and 3 bases from J, with 12 bases between. CDR3 amino acids: CASSGQNLYEQYF. DNA for the CDR3: TGTGCCAGCAGTGGACAGAACCTCTACGAGCAGTACTTC.

This clone was recorded a few times. The chain recombines TRBV30 with TRBJ1-1, with D hard to call. Trimming stripped 2 bases from V and 1 base from J, with 8 bases between. This CDR3 comprises 13 residues. Looked up from germline, CDR1 is GTSNPN and CDR2 is SVGIG (reference sequence). DNA for the CDR3: TGTGCCTGGAGTTCACCACCGAACACTGAAGCTTTCTTT. Protein sequence: CAWSSPPNTEAFF.

In its sample, this clone was seen a few times. This chain's CDR3 is CASSSYLVGDRGEGGYTF. CDR3 nucleotides: TGTGCCAGCAGTTCTTATTTGGTTGGTGACAGGGGTGAGGGTGGCTACACCTTC. This rearrangement joins TRBV27 to TRBJ1-2, with TRBD1 matching 8 bases. The CDR3 has 18 amino acids. The germline gives CDR1 MNHEY, CDR2 SMNVEV (reference sequence). V lost 4 bases, J lost 7 bases, and 20 bases stayed unmatched.

This clone was counted a few times. The J gene is TRBJ2-1, the V gene TRBV7-3, with TRBD2 identical over 13 bases. The CDR3 contains 16 residues. Losses at the gene ends were 4 bases for V and 3 bases for J; bases not matched to a gene: 3. Germline V gene data show CDR1 as SGHTA and CDR2 as FQGTGA. CDR3 nucleotide sequence: TGTGCCAGCAGCTCTGGACTAGCGGGAGTCTACAATGAGCAGTTCTTC. Translated: CASSSGLAGVYNEQFF.

This chain joins TRBV11-3 and TRBJ2-2; either TRBD1 or TRBD2 may fit D (7 bases each). Germline V lookup: CDR1 SGHNT, CDR2 YENEEA. The CDR3 spans 15 residues. V shed 3 bases and J shed 7 bases, with 15 bases lying between them. The CDR3 region is CASSLISGTDGELFF. DNA of the CDR3: TGTGCCAGCAGCTTGATCAGCGGGACAGACGGGGAGCTGTTTTTT.

V is TRBV6-1 and J is TRBJ2-5; D not certain. Germline-derived CDR1 and CDR2 are MNHNS and SASEGT. V was cut by 2 bases and J by 2 bases, with 9 bases left in between. There are 14 residues in the CDR3. The CDR3 bases are TGTGCCAGCAGTGAATGGTCGGAACAAGAGACCCAGTACTTC. It specifies CASSEWSEQETQYF.

The rearrangement uses TRBV4-1 and TRBJ1-1; D remains unclear. Germline CDR1 is MGHRA and CDR2 is YSYEKL. Trimming shortened V by 8 bases and J by 1 base, and 11 bases separated the two germline ends. This CDR3 is built from 13 residues. The CDR3 DNA reads TGCGCCAGCCACCCGGGAGGGAACACTGAAGCTTTCTTT. Amino acid sequence: CASHPGGNTEAFF.

This sequence joins TRBV5-6 and TRBJ2-7; D uncertain. This CDR3 comprises 12 residues. Trimming cost V 0 bases and J 4 bases, with 5 bases left between them. Germline assignment: CDR1 SGHDT and CDR2 YYEEEE. The CDR3 region is CASSLGVYEQYF. For the CDR3, the DNA is TGTGCCAGCAGCTTGGGAGTTTACGAGCAGTACTTC.

This chain connects TRBV4-3 to TRBJ1-1, with 9 nucleotides matching TRBD1. The trim removed 3 bases at V and 3 bases at J, leaving 14 bases unmatched. Germline V gene lookup returns CDR1 LGHNA and CDR2 YSLEER. This CDR3 is 18 amino acids long. Here the CDR3 reads CASSQLAGTGSADTEAFF. CDR3 nucleotide sequence: TGCGCCAGCAGCCAGCTTGCCGGGACAGGGTCCGCCGACACTGAAGCTTTCTTT.

The chain uses TRBV7-8 and TRBJ1-5; 10 nucleotides agree with TRBD1. Germline lookup yields CDR1 SGHVS and CDR2 FQNEAQ. The CDR3 is 16 residues long. V was clipped by 3 bases and J by 6 bases; unmatched bases: 8. CDR3 in amino acids: CASSLTGTGVGQPQHF. CDR3 nucleotide sequence: TGTGCCAGCAGCTTGACCGGGACAGGGGTGGGTCAGCCCCAGCATTTT.

This clone has more than one count but fewer than ten. V and J are TRBV28 and TRBJ1-2, with D unclear. CDR1 and CDR2 from the germline V gene are MDHEN and SYDVKM. The CDR3 spans 15 residues. Trimming shortened V by 8 bases and J by 4 bases, and 20 bases separated the two germline ends. The CDR3 spells CASLSPRELLYGYTF. CDR3 coding DNA: TGTGCCAGCTTGTCCCCCCGGGAGCTCCTCTATGGCTACACCTTC.

The chain couples TRBV7-9 to TRBJ2-1; D unclear. The germline V and J ends were trimmed by 4 bases and 4 bases, with 14 bases remaining between them. The germline V gene encodes CDR1 SEHNR and CDR2 FQNEAQ (reference sequence). The length of the CDR3 is 15 residues. CDR3: CASSSGEARYNEQFF. The CDR3 DNA reads TGTGCCAGCAGCTCCGGCGAGGCCCGATACAATGAGCAGTTCTTC.

The chain's CDR3 is CASSQSGTSESYEQYF. CDR3 nucleotide sequence: TGCGCCAGCAGCCAATCCGGGACTAGCGAATCCTACGAGCAGTACTTC. This chain connects TRBV4-3 to TRBJ2-7, with TRBD2 identical over 10 bases. The CDR3 is 16 residues long. V was clipped by 2 bases and J by 1 base; unmatched bases: 5. The V gene's germline CDR1 is LGHNA and CDR2 YSLEER.

The genes are TRBV7-9 and TRBJ2-7, with D tentatively TRBD2 (6 bases). Germline-derived CDR1 and CDR2 are SEHNR and FQNEAQ (reference sequence). The CDR3 consists of 17 residues. Trimming removed 1 base at V and 1 base at J, with 17 bases between. CDR3 in DNA: TGTGCCAGCAGCTTAGATGTGGGAGGCGGCCAGTCCTACGAGCAGTACTTC. Translating it yields CASSLDVGGGQSYEQYF.

This clone has just a few counts. This chain links TRBV5-8 with TRBJ1-5; D not resolved. Per germline, CDR1 SGHTS and CDR2 YDEGEE. The V gene lost 0 bases and the J gene lost 6 bases, with 16 bases spanning the gap. CDR3 size: 16 residues. For the CDR3, the DNA is TGTGCCAGCAGCTTGGTCTATTCGCATTGGGGTCAGCCCCAGCATTTT. This sequence encodes CASSLVYSHWGQPQHF. The full variable domain, completed using reference TRBV5-8 and TRBJ1-5, is EAGVTQSPTHLIKTRGQQATLRCSPISGHTSVYWYQQALGLGLQFLLWYDEGEERNRGNFPPRFSGRQFPNYSSELNVNALELEDSALYLCASSLVYSHWGQPQHFGDGTRLSIL.

The CDR3, as DNA: TGCGCCAGCCACCCGGGAGGGAACACTGAAGCTTTCTTT. Its translation is CASHPGGNTEAFF. V is TRBV4-3 and J is TRBJ1-1, with D unclear. V dropped 8 bases and J dropped 1 base, with 11 bases sitting between them. The length of the CDR3 is 13 residues. Per the germline V gene, CDR1 is LGHNA and CDR2 is YSLEER.

This clone was counted a single time. The chain joins TRBV11-2 to TRBJ2-3; TRBD2 matches 7 bases. CDR1 and CDR2 (germline): SGHAT, FQNNGV. V gave up 4 bases and J gave up 2 bases; unmatched junction bases: 6. The CDR3 covers 15 residues. Written as DNA, the CDR3 is TGTGCCAGCAGCTCCGGGACTAAAGACACAGATACGCAGTATTTT. As protein: CASSSGTKDTDTQYF.